What follows describes a single T cell receptor beta chain. A clone one base away is much larger, so this may be a read error. Only in-frame clones appear in the TCRdb table, and some are missing; sequencing was by immunoSEQ multiplex PCR. In the table there are about 560,000 clones, around 76% of which are singletons. This record belongs to a study of shared clonotypes between healthy human individuals. Free of recent acute infections or vaccinations, the donors were healthy HIV-negative adults. The germline CDR1 and CDR2 sequences are SNHLY and FYNNEI. The CDR3 is 15 amino acids. V was cut by 5 bases and J by 0 bases, with 11 bases left in between.

The genes are TRBV2 and TRBJ1-5, with a tentative D call TRBD1 (6 bases). What was sequenced was PBMCs. The source of this sequence is a woman aged 35 to 49 in good health. Some clones in this sample may be carry-over from other donors' samples. The CDR3 spells CASSLTGFSNQPQHF. DNA of the CDR3: TGTGCCAGCAGTCTTACAGGGTTTAGCAATCAGCCCCAGCATTTT.